This T cell receptor (beta chain) derives from a study of regulatory dendritic cells for organ transplantation. The wider study: Regulatory dendritic cells came from monocytes given vitamin D3 and IL-10.

Sorted subsets were CFSE-labeled and cultured around five days with allogeneic dendritic cells. Memory T cells were CD45RO+, naive were CD45RA+, sorted by FACS. The method was immunoSEQ multiplex PCR; TCRdb's version includes in-frame clones alone and lacks a portion of them. The repertoire consists of roughly 12,000 clones, with roughly 91% occurring once and the leading ten covering around 0.22%. The table lists this clone with a count of one. Its target is unknown. Overall study findings and caveats: Resting memory CD8+ T cells held the most alloreactive clonotypes. Naive CD4+ and CD8+ repertoires were highly diverse; memory CD8+ was most oligoclonal.

The clonotype was recovered from a human donor in good health. The sample comprised naive CD8+ T cells from blood cultured with regulatory dendritic cells. Subset denoted: CD45RA+ naive T cells.

CDR3 protein: CASSQDWSVQETQYF. The CDR3 DNA follows: TGTGCCAGCAGCCAAGATTGGAGCGTCCAAGAGACCCAGTACTTC. The rearrangement links TRBV4-2 to TRBJ2-5; D gene ambiguous. With 0 bases removed from V and 1 base from J, the gap between germline ends came to 9 bases. Germline CDR1 LGHNA, CDR2 YNFKEQ. This CDR3 region has 15 residues.